This entry describes one TCR beta chain. Its antigen is as yet unknown. At the end of 9 to 11 days of culture, CD4+ T cells were isolated. These data are taken from a study of vaccination effects on CD4 cells after COVID-19. Whole-study findings and limits: The study found marked clonal contraction of infection- and vaccine-induced clones late after vaccination.

Assay used: immunoSEQ multiplex PCR; TCRdb lists only in-frame clones, some missing. The profile shows about 48,000 clones, 50% to 70% of them singletons. The TCR comes from a human donor who received a COVID-19 vaccine. The sample consisted of CD4+ T cells from PBMCs cultured without peptide, taken before COVID-19 vaccination.

The CDR3 loop reads CASSQGRIAGGRGTGELFF. The CDR3 DNA is TGCGCCAGCAGCCAAGGAAGAATAGCGGGGGGGCGTGGCACCGGGGAGCTGTTTTTT. This chain connects TRBV4-1 to TRBJ2-2; 11 bases fit TRBD2. J lost 4 bases, V lost 1 base, and 11 bases had no gene match. Germline V lookup: CDR1 MGHRA, CDR2 YSYEKL. This CDR3 is built from 19 residues.